A single sample gave rise to the 3 T cell receptor beta chains below, sequenced in a study of beta chain features in type 1 diabetes (dated by TCRdb to between 2017 and 2018). No antigen has been identified for these receptors. Findings and caveats that apply to the study as a whole: In all four CD4+ subsets, TCRB CDR3 length was moderately but significantly shorter in type 1 diabetes patients.

The library was built by means of the immunoSEQ multiplex PCR assay. All of the isolated RNA was reverse transcribed with the High Capacity cDNA Reverse Transcription Kit, so expressed TCRB transcripts were sequenced. TCRdb carries this immuneACCESS record with in-frame sequences only. Its versions omit some clonotypes, under half of them owing to an unresolved V gene in the studies checked, with the rest unexplained. Recorded for this sample are a few hundred thousand clones; 9.5% to 10% of them occurred a single time. Over 0.45% of the sample is held by the ten biggest clonotypes. The specimen was central memory CD4+ T cells from blood. These receptors were collected from a man between 25 and 39 years old with type 1 diabetes.

The chain joins TRBV7-9 to TRBJ2-7; the D is unclear. This CDR3 contains 13 residues. The germline gives CDR1 SEHNR, CDR2 FQNEAQ (reference sequence). V shed 2 bases and J shed 0 bases, with 5 bases lying between them. This chain's CDR3 is CASSLSTSYEQYF. Here the CDR3 DNA reads TGTGCCAGCAGCTTAAGCACCTCCTACGAGCAGTACTTC.

Note on this clone: Germline is not matched at one junction end, which may reflect a read error. This chain links TRBV5-1 with TRBJ2-1, with 7 positions matching TRBD1. Germline V lookup: CDR1 SGHRS, CDR2 YFSETQ. This CDR3 is 15 amino acids long. The CDR3 DNA follows: TGCGCCAGCACCCCGGGACAGACCTCCCACAATGAGCAGTTCTTC. Amino acids: CASTPGQTSHNEQFF.

J is TRBJ2-1 and V is TRBV7-2; D not certain. This CDR3 is 11 amino acids long. V dropped 7 bases and J dropped 4 bases, with 5 bases sitting between them. Germline V CDR1 and CDR2: SGHTA, FQGNSA. The DNA for the CDR3 is TGTGCCAGCACCGTATACAATGAGCAGTTCTTC. Protein sequence: CASTVYNEQFF.